These 27 T cell receptor beta chains were sequenced from one sample in a study of CD8+CD57+ T cells in acquired aplastic anemia. TCR beta VDJ combinations and CDR3 sequences were profiled from genomic DNA. TCRdb processed the reads anew with MiXCR; each CDR3 protein has one entry. The data show 150,000 to 200,000 distinct CDR3 sequences, with about three fifths seen just once and 45% to 50% held by the top ten. The sample taken for sequencing was sorted CD4+, CD8+, or CD8+CD57+ T cells (not recorded which) from PBMCs. The receptors here all came from a human donor in good health.

V usage is TRBV20-1 and J usage is TRBJ1-3, with TRBD1 as a possible D gene (5 bases). From germline, CDR1 is DFQATT and CDR2 SNEGSKA (reference sequence). Trimming left V 2 bases short and J 0 bases short, with 11 bases between. CDR3 length: 15 amino acids. The CDR3 sequence is CSARPGPSSGNTIYF. The CDR3 DNA sequence: TGCAGTGCTAGACCGGGACCGAGCTCTGGAAACACCATATATTTT.

This chain joins TRBV19 and TRBJ1-4; possibly TRBD1 for D (5 bases). The V gene lost 1 base and the J gene lost 8 bases, with 11 bases spanning the gap. Germline-derived CDR1 and CDR2 are LNHDA and SQIVND (reference sequence). The CDR3 runs to 14 residues. CDR3 DNA: TGTGCCAGTAGTATAGGGGGGTTCGCGGAAAAACTGTTTTTT. Amino acids: CASSIGGFAEKLFF.

V usage is TRBV19 and J usage is TRBJ1-4; 8 bases align to TRBD1. CDR1 is LNHDA, CDR2 SQIVND, per germline (reference sequence). This CDR3 has 16 residues. J lost 3 bases, V lost 6 bases, and 9 bases had no gene match. The chain's CDR3 is CASRGAGGAPNEKLFF. The CDR3 region has the DNA TGTGCCAGTAGGGGGGCAGGGGGCGCACCTAATGAAAAACTGTTTTTT.

Many counts were recorded for this clonotype. This chain joins TRBV28 and TRBJ2-7, with TRBD2 matching over 8 bases. This CDR3 contains 15 residues. The trim removed 5 bases at V and 6 bases at J, leaving 12 bases unmatched. Germline assignment: CDR1 MDHEN and CDR2 SYDVKM. The CDR3 is CASSTSGLLPFEQYF. CDR3 DNA: TGTGCCAGCAGTACTAGCGGCCTCCTACCTTTCGAGCAGTACTTC.

At least ten counts were recorded for this clonotype. CDR3 region: CSSFGRGLETQYF. The CDR3 region has the DNA TGCAGCTCTTTCGGTAGGGGGCTAGAGACCCAGTACTTC. This chain links TRBV29-1 with TRBJ2-5; 7 nucleotides agree with TRBD1. The CDR3 spans 13 residues. Germline trimming cut 8 bases from V and 4 bases from J; bases unmatched to any gene: 10. The V gene's germline CDR1 is SQVTM and CDR2 ANQGSEA.

The chain carries TRBV7-8 and TRBJ2-1; 10 nucleotides align to TRBD2. The CDR3 length is 15 residues. Per the germline V gene, CDR1 is SGHVS and CDR2 is FQNEAQ. V trimming: 2 bases; J trimming: 6 bases; junction bases outside the gene matches: 4. The chain's CDR3 is CASSLFLAGANEQFF. The DNA for the CDR3 is TGTGCCAGCAGCTTATTCCTAGCGGGAGCCAATGAGCAGTTCTTC.

The chain employs TRBV7-9 and TRBJ1-2; weak D call: TRBD1 (6 bases). CDR1 is SEHNR, CDR2 FQNEAQ, per germline (reference sequence). The CDR3 consists of 16 residues. Trimming cost V 7 bases and J 6 bases, with 24 bases left between them. This chain's CDR3 is CASTLRGSGAIDGYTF. Here the CDR3 DNA reads TGTGCCAGCACCCTCAGGGGTTCGGGGGCAATCGATGGCTACACCTTC.

This clonotype was seen many times. The chain couples TRBV9 to TRBJ2-1, with 9 bases lining up with TRBD1. The ends lost 3 bases at V and 2 bases at J; junction bases unmatched: 18. The CDR3 contains 20 residues. Germline V gene sequence: CDR1 SGDLS, CDR2 YYNGEE. As DNA, the CDR3 is TGTGCCAGCAGCGCAGGAGTCCCGGGACAGGGTGAGGAAGCCTACAATGAGCAGTTCTTC. Its translation: CASSAGVPGQGEEAYNEQFF.

There are many counts of this clonotype. V usage is TRBV29-1 and J usage is TRBJ2-1; possible D gene TRBD1, 6 bases. CDR3 size: 11 residues. The V gene lost 5 bases and the J gene lost 7 bases, with 9 bases spanning the gap. Germline V gene sequence: CDR1 SQVTM, CDR2 ANQGSEA. As DNA, the CDR3 is TGCAGCGTTCATACAGGGAATGAGCAGTTCTTC. It codes for CSVHTGNEQFF.

The chain combines TRBV7-2 with TRBJ2-1; 10 bases align to TRBD1. V was pared by 5 bases and J by 8 bases, with 6 bases of the junction left unmatched. CDR1 is SGHTA, CDR2 FQGNSA, per germline. The CDR3 covers 14 residues. CDR3 residues: CASSSGQGVDEQFF. For the CDR3, the DNA is TGTGCCAGCAGCAGCGGACAGGGGGTCGATGAGCAGTTCTTC.

This clonotype has only one observation. A much more abundant neighbour one base away suggests this may be a read error. The DNA for the CDR3 is TGCGCCGGCAGCTTGGCTGCAGGGGGACGACTAGCGGGAATGGGGAGCTCCTACAATGAGCAGTTCTTC. Protein sequence: CAGSLAAGGRLAGMGSSYNEQFF. J is TRBJ2-1 and V is TRBV5-1, with TRBD2 identical over 11 bases. The germline V gene encodes CDR1 SGHRS and CDR2 YFSETQ. CDR3 length equals 23 residues.

This chain links TRBV7-9 with TRBJ1-2, with D uncertain. Germline V CDR1 and CDR2: SEHNR, FQNEAQ (reference sequence). Trimming removed 5 bases at V and 4 bases at J, with 11 bases between. The CDR3 totals 13 residues. The CDR3 bases are TGTGCCAGCAGCCCCAATGAGTTCTATGGCTACACCTTC. As protein: CASSPNEFYGYTF.

The rearrangement joins TRBV7-2 to TRBJ2-5; D gene ambiguous. The CDR3 runs 13 residues. Deletions cut 4 bases from V and 1 base from J, with 7 bases between. The germline V gene has CDR1 SGHTA and CDR2 FQGNSA. The CDR3: CASSSLIQETQYF. CDR3 coding DNA: TGTGCCAGCAGCTCTCTGATCCAAGAGACCCAGTACTTC.

Only one count was recorded for this clonotype. V and J are TRBV7-9 and TRBJ1-2, with a possible D match to TRBD1 (5 bases). CDR3 length: 15 amino acids. Germline V gene lookup returns CDR1 SEHNR and CDR2 FQNEAQ (reference sequence). Trimming left V 4 bases short and J 0 bases short, with 12 bases between. CDR3 coding DNA: TGTGCCAGCAGCTCAGGACCGGGACCTAACTATGGCTACACCTTC. Encoded protein: CASSSGPGPNYGYTF. Using reference TRBV7-9 and TRBJ1-2 for the parts outside the CDR3, the full variable domain is DTGVSQNPRHKITKRGQNVTFRCDPISEHNRLYWYRQTLGQGPEFLTYFQNEAQLEKSRLLSDRFSAERPKGSFSTLEIQRTEQGDSAMYLCASSSGPGPNYGYTFGSGTRLTVV.

Many counts were recorded for this clonotype. Written as DNA, the CDR3 is TGTGCCAGCAGCCCCGGGGTGGGCGCGGCCCAAGAGACCCAGTACTTC. The encoded protein is CASSPGVGAAQETQYF. This chain connects TRBV5-8 to TRBJ2-5, with D perhaps matching TRBD2 (5 bases). This CDR3 has 16 amino acids. Trimming took off 4 bases at V and 1 base at J, with 17 bases between the two ends. CDR1 and CDR2 from the germline V gene are SGHTS and YDEGEE.

This chain links TRBV6-1 with TRBJ2-7; TRBD2 is a possible D gene (6 bases). With 5 bases removed from V and 1 base from J, the gap between germline ends came to 12 bases. The CDR3 contains 14 residues. The germline V gene has CDR1 MNHNS and CDR2 SASEGT. The CDR3 coding sequence is TGTGCCAGCAGTCACCGGGACTCTTCCTACGAGCAGTACTTC. Protein sequence: CASSHRDSSYEQYF.

The chain combines TRBV20-1 with TRBJ2-5, with TRBD2 as a possible D gene (5 bases). CDR1 and CDR2 from the germline V gene are DFQATT and SNEGSKA (reference sequence). V lost 6 bases and J lost 5, with 10 bases in between. This CDR3 is 11 amino acids long. The DNA for the CDR3 is TGCAGTGCATACCGAGGGGAGACCCAGTACTTC. Translated, it gives CSAYRGETQYF.

This chain uses TRBV3-2 with TRBJ2-1; the D segment call TRBD1 is taken from the table without a DNA check. TRBV3-2 is reported as a pseudogene. The CDR3 covers 18 residues. This chain's CDR3 is CASSQDRGAAASYNEQFF. The CDR3 region has the DNA TGTGCCAGCAGCCAAGATAGGGGGGCGGCGGCTTCCTACAATGAGCAGTTCTTC.

This clonotype has ten or more counts. This chain links TRBV5-1 with TRBJ1-2; D might be TRBD1 (6 bases). The CDR3 covers 15 residues. CDR1 and CDR2 from the germline V gene are SGHRS and YFSETQ. V was pared by 3 bases and J by 7 bases, with 19 bases between. CDR3 sequence: CASSYLQGGFRGYTF. The CDR3 DNA reads TGCGCCAGCAGCTATTTACAGGGAGGTTTTCGTGGCTACACCTTC.

The chain has TRBV4-1 and TRBJ2-6; D ambiguous. The CDR3 has 11 residues. Germline-derived CDR1 and CDR2 are MGHRA and YSYEKL. The V and J ends lost 5 bases and 11 bases respectively, with 7 bases between them. As DNA, the CDR3 is TGCGCCAGCAGCTTATACGACGTCCTGACTTTC. This gives the protein CASSLYDVLTF.

A few counts support this clonotype. This chain joins TRBV7-9 and TRBJ2-7, with D maybe TRBD2 (6 bases). Looked up from germline, CDR1 is SEHNR and CDR2 is FQNEAQ (reference sequence). Trimming took 2 bases from V and 5 from J, leaving 10 bases between them. The CDR3 has 13 amino acids. CDR3 in DNA: TGTGCCAGCAGCTTATACGGGAGCGACGAGCAGTACTTC. Its protein product is CASSLYGSDEQYF. The full variable domain, completed using reference TRBV7-9 and TRBJ2-7, is DTGVSQNPRHKITKRGQNVTFRCDPISEHNRLYWYRQTLGQGPEFLTYFQNEAQLEKSRLLSDRFSAERPKGSFSTLEIQRTEQGDSAMYLCASSLYGSDEQYFGPGTRLTVT.

This clonotype has only a few counts. CDR3 nucleotides: TGCAGTGCTAGGCTTAGCGGGAGGGCCTCCTACGAGCAGTACTTC. It codes for CSARLSGRASYEQYF. J is TRBJ2-7 and V is TRBV20-1, with TRBD2 identical over 11 bases. Germline V gene lookup returns CDR1 DFQATT and CDR2 SNEGSKA (reference sequence). There are 15 residues in the CDR3. V lost 3 bases, J lost 0 bases, and 4 bases stayed unmatched.

The chain has TRBV7-3 and TRBJ1-6, with D perhaps TRBD1 (5 bases). This CDR3 is 14 amino acids long. Germline lookup yields CDR1 SGHTA and CDR2 FQGTGA. V was clipped by 5 bases and J by 10 bases, with 15 bases between them. This CDR3 is CASSRGGEGSPLHF. For the CDR3, the DNA is TGTGCCAGCAGCCGGGGAGGGGAGGGCTCACCCCTCCACTTT.

The CDR3 spells CASTKGVVGNEQFF. The CDR3 DNA is TGTGCCAGCACCAAGGGCGTGGTGGGCAATGAGCAGTTCTTC. V gene TRBV2 combines with J gene TRBJ2-1; D is unresolved. CDR3 length equals 14 residues. In germline, CDR1 is SNHLY, CDR2 FYNNEI. V gave up 7 bases and J gave up 6 bases, with 16 bases separating them.

CDR3 sequence: CASSVPVKYQETQYF. CDR3 coding DNA: TGTGCCAGCAGCGTCCCAGTCAAGTACCAAGAGACCCAGTACTTC. This chain connects TRBV9 to TRBJ2-5; the D is unclear. The CDR3 contains 15 residues. V lost 2 bases and J lost 0, with 11 bases in between. The V gene's germline CDR1 is SGDLS and CDR2 YYNGEE.

The V gene is TRBV15, the J gene TRBJ2-7; D gene ambiguous. V shed 3 bases and J shed 2 bases, with 14 bases lying between them. This CDR3 is 15 amino acids long. Germline values: CDR1 LNHNV, CDR2 YYDKDF (reference sequence). The CDR3: CATSRGSHTAYEQYF. CDR3 coding DNA: TGTGCCACCAGCAGGGGATCTCATACAGCCTACGAGCAGTACTTC.

This chain links TRBV29-1 with TRBJ2-1; TRBD1 might be the D (6 bases). Germline CDR1 is SQVTM and CDR2 is ANQGSEA. Trimming left V 7 bases short and J 7 bases short, with 14 bases between. The CDR3 covers 12 residues. CDR3 DNA: TGCAGCGCCGCCTGGGGGCAGAATGAGCAGTTCTTC. Translating it yields CSAAWGQNEQFF.